The clone carrying this T cell receptor (beta chain) was recorded at least ten times. Its antigen is not identified. The sample belongs to a study of T cells in Graves' hyperthyroidism and ophthalmopathy. Study results and caveats: Ophthalmopathy could be told apart from stable hyperthyroidism with a 13 V-J model. Blood held most thyroid clonotypes expanded above 0.001 frequency.

Amplification targeted TCR beta CDR3 regions from RNA transcripts. The study used the HTBI primer set for a first-round RT-PCR of the TCR CDR3. TCRdb ran MiXCR on the multiplex PCR reads and lists one entry per CDR3 protein. The table records a few hundred thousand distinct CDR3 sequences, roughly 20% of them present only once. CDR1 SEHNR and CDR2 FQNEAQ come from the germline V gene (reference sequence). The CDR3 extends over 13 amino acids. Trimming left V 5 bases short and J 1 base short, with 8 bases between. This TCR was recovered from a man aged 18 to 29 with Graves' hyperthyroidism. This chain links TRBV7-9 with TRBJ2-5, with D unresolved. Sequences were obtained from blood. The CDR3 sequence: CASSQLFQETQYF. CDR3 coding DNA: TGTGCCAGCAGCCAGCTTTTCCAAGAGACCCAGTACTTC.